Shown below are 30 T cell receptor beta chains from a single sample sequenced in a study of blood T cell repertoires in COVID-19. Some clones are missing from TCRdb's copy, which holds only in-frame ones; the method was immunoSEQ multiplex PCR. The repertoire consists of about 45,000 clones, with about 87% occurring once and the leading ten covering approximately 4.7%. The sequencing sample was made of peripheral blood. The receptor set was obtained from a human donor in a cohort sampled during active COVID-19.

The DNA of the CDR3 is TGTGCCAGCAGTGAGCCGGTCACAGGGGGCTTTGAAGATACGCAGTATTTT. Encoded protein: CASSEPVTGGFEDTQYF. The chain combines TRBV9 with TRBJ2-3, with TRBD1 matching over 9 bases. The CDR3 covers 17 residues. Germline-derived CDR1 and CDR2 are SGDLS and YYNGEE. The junction had 15 bases not matched to a gene; V was cut back by 5 bases and J by 5 bases.

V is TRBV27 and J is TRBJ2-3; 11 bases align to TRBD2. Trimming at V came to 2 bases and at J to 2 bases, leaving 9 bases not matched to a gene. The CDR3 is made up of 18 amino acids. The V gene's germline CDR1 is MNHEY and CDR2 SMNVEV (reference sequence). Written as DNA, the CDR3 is TGTGCCAGCAGTTTACGTACTTGGACTAGCGGGTCCACAGATACGCAGTATTTT. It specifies CASSLRTWTSGSTDTQYF.

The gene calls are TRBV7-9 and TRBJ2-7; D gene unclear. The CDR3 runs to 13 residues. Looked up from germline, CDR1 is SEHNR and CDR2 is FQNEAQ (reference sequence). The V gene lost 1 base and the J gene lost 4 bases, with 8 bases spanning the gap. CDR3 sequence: CASSLGPEYEQYF. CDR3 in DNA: TGTGCCAGCAGCTTAGGGCCAGAATACGAGCAGTACTTC.

This chain's CDR3 is CASSSHRTGGGQETQYF. The CDR3, as DNA: TGTGCCAGCAGCTCTCACCGTACAGGGGGCGGGCAAGAGACCCAGTACTTC. The V gene is TRBV5-6, the J gene TRBJ2-5, with 9 positions matching TRBD1. CDR3 length equals 17 residues. Germline-derived CDR1 and CDR2 are SGHDT and YYEEEE. The ends lost 3 bases at V and 2 bases at J; junction bases unmatched: 11. Together with reference TRBV5-6 and TRBJ2-5, the CDR3 gives the full variable domain: DAGVTQSPTHLIKTRGQQVTLRCSPKSGHDTVSWYQQALGQGPQFIFQYYEEEERQRGNFPDRFSGHQFPNYSSELNVNALLLGDSALYLCASSSHRTGGGQETQYFGPGTRLLVL.

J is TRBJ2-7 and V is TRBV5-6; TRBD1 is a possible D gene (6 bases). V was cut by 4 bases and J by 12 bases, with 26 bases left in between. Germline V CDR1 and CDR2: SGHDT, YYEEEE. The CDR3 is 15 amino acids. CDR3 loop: CASSDIGQNPRRLYF. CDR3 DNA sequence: TGTGCCAGCAGCGATATTGGACAGAACCCGCGGCGGCTGTACTTC.

In nucleotides, the CDR3 is TGTGCCAGCACCTTAACAGGACCCTCTGGGGCCAACGTCCTGACTTTC. Its protein is CASTLTGPSGANVLTF. The gene calls are TRBV5-5 and TRBJ2-6; the D gene is possibly TRBD1 (5 bases). This CDR3 is 16 amino acids long. V was trimmed by 6 bases and J by 0 bases, leaving 13 bases between them. Germline V gene data show CDR1 as SGHKS and CDR2 as YYEKEE (reference sequence).

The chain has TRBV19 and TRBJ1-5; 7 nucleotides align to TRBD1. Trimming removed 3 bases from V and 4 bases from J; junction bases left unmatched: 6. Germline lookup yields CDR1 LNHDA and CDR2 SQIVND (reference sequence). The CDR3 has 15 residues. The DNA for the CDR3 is TGTGCCAGTAGTATCCTGCCAGGGGGGAATCAGCCCCAGCATTTT. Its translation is CASSILPGGNQPQHF.

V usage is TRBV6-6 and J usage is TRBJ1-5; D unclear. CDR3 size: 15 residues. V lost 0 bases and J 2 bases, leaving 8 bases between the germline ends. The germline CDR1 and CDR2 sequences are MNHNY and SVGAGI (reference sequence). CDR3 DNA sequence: TGTGCCAGCAGTTACTCGGTTGCAGGCAATCAGCCCCAGCATTTT. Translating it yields CASSYSVAGNQPQHF.

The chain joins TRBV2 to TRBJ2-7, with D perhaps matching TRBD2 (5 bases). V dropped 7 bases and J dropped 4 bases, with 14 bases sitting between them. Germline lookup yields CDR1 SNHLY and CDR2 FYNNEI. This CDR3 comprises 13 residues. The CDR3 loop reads CASIQRLGYEQYF. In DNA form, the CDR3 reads TGTGCCAGCATACAGCGGTTGGGATACGAGCAGTACTTC.

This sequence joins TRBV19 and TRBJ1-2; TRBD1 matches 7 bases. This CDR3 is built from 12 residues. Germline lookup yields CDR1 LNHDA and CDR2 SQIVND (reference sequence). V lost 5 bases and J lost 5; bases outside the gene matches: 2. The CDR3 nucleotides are TGTGCCAGTAGTGAACAGGGGTATGGCTACACCTTC. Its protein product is CASSEQGYGYTF.

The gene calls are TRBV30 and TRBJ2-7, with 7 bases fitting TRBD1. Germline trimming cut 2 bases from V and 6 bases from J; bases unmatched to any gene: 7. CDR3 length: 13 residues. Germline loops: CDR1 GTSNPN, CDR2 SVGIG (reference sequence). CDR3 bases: TGTGCCTGGAGTACGACGACAGGGACCGAGCAGTACTTC. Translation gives CAWSTTTGTEQYF.

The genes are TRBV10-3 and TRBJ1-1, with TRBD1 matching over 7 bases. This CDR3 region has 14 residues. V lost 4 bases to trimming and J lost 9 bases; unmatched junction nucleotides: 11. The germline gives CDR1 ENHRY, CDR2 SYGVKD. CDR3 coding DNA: TGTGCCATCAGTGGATCCGGGACAGCGTTGAAAGCTTTCTTT. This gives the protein CAISGSGTALKAFF.

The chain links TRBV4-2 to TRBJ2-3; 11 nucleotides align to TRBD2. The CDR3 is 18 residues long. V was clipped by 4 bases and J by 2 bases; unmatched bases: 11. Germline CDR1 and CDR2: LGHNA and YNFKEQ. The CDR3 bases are TGTGCCAGCAGCCTAGGCCCCGGGACTAGCGGAACCACAGATACGCAGTATTTT. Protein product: CASSLGPGTSGTTDTQYF.

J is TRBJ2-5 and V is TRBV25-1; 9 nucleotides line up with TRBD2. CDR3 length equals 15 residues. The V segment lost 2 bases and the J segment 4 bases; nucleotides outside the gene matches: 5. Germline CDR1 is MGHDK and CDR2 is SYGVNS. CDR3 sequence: CASSERREGLETQYF. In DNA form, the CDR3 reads TGTGCCAGCAGTGAACGGCGGGAGGGCTTAGAGACCCAGTACTTC.

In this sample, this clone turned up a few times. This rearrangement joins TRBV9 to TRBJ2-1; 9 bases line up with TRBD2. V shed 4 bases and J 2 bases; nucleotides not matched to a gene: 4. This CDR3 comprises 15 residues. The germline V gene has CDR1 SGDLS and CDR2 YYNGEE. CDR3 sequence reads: CASSSSSGTYNEQFF. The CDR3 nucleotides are TGTGCCAGCAGCTCGTCTAGCGGGACCTACAATGAGCAGTTCTTC.

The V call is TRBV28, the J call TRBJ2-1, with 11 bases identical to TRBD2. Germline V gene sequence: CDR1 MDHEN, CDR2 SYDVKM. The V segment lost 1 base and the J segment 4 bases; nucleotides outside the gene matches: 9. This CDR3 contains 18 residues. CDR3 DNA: TGTGCCAGCAGTTTATCGACACTAGCGGGAGTGGGATACAATGAGCAGTTCTTC. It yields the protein CASSLSTLAGVGYNEQFF.

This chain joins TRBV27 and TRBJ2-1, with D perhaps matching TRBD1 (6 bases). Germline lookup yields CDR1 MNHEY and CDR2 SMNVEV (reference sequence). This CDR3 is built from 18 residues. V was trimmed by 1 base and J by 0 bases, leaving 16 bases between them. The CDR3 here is CASSLLGADTSSYNEQFF. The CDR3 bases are TGTGCCAGCAGTTTATTGGGGGCAGATACTAGCTCCTACAATGAGCAGTTCTTC.

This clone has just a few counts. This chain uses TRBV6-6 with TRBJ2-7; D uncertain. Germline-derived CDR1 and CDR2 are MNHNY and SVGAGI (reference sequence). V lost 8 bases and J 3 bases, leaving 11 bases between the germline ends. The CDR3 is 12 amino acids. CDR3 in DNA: TGTGCCAGCTCCCCCGCGATCTACGAGCAGTACTTC. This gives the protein CASSPAIYEQYF.

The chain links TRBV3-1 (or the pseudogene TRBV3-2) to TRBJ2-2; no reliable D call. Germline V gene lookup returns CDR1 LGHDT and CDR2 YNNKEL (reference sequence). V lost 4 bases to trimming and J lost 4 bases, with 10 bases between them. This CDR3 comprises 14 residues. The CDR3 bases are TGTGCCAGCAGCCGATACAGAGCCACCGGGGAGCTGTTTTTT. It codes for CASSRYRATGELFF.

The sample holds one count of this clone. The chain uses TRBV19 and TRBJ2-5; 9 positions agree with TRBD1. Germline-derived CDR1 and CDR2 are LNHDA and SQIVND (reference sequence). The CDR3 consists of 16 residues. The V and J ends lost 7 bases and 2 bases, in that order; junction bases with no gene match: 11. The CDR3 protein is CASNPNRGRRQETQYF. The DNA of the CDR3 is TGTGCCAGTAACCCGAACAGGGGGCGCCGGCAAGAGACCCAGTACTTC.

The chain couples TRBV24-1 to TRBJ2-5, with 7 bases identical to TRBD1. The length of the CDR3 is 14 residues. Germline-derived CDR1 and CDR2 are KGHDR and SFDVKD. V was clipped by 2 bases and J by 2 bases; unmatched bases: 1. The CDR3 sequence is CATSDYRGQETQYF. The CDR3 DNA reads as TGTGCCACCAGTGATTACAGGGGACAAGAGACCCAGTACTTC.

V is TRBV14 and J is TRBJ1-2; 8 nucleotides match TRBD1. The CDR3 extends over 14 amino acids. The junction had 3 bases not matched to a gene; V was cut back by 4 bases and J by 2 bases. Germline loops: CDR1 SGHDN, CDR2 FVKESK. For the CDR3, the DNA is TGTGCCAGCAGCCCCTGGACAGGGAACTATGGCTACACCTTC. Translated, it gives CASSPWTGNYGYTF.

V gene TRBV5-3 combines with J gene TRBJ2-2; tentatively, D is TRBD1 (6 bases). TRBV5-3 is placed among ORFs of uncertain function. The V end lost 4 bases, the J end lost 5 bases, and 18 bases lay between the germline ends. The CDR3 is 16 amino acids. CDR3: CARSTPTRGLTGELFF. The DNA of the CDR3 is TGTGCCAGAAGCACCCCGACCAGGGGTTTAACCGGGGAGCTGTTTTTT.

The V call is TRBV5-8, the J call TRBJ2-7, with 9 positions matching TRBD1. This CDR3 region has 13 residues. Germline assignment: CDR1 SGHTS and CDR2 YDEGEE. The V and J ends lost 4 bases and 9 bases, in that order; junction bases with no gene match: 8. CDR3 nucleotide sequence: TGTGCCAGCAGCCCCGGACAGGGGACCGTGCAGTACTTC. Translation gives CASSPGQGTVQYF.

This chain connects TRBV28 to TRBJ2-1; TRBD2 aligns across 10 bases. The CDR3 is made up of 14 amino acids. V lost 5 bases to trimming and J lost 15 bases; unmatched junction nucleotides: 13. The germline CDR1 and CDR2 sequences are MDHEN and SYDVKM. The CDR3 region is CASSVLSGRPMGFF. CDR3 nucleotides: TGTGCCAGCAGTGTACTTAGCGGGAGGCCGATGGGGTTCTTC.

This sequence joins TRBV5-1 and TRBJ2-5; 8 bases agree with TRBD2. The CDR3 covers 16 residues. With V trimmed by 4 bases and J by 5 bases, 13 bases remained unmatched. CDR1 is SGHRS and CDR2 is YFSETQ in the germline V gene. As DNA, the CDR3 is TGCGCCAGCAGCCCCCAGGGGACTAGTTTAGTGGAGACCCAGTACTTC. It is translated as CASSPQGTSLVETQYF.

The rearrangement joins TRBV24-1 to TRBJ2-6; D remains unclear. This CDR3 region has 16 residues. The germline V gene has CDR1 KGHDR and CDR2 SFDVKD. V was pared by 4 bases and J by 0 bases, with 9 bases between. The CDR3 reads CATSEMRSSGANVLTF. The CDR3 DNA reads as TGTGCCACCAGTGAAATGAGGAGCTCTGGGGCCAACGTCCTGACTTTC.

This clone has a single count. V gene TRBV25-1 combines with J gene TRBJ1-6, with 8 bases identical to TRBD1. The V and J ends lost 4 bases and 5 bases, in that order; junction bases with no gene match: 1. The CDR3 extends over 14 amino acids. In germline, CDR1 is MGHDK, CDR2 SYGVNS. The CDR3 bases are TGTGCCAGCAGTGCAGGGGGCGATAATTCACCCCTCCACTTT. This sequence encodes CASSAGGDNSPLHF. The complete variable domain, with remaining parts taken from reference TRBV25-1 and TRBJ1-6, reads EADIYQTPRYLVIGTGKKITLECSQTMGHDKMYWYQQDPGMELHLIHYSYGVNSTEKGDLSSESTVSRIRTEHFPLTLESARPSHTSQYLCASSAGGDNSPLHFGNGTRLTVT.

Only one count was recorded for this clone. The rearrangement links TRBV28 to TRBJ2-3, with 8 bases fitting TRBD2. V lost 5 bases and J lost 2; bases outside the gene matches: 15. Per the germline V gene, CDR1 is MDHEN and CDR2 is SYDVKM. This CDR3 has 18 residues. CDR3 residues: CASSHLWTPGGDTDTQYF. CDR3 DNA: TGTGCCAGCAGTCATTTATGGACCCCCGGGGGGGACACAGATACGCAGTATTTT.

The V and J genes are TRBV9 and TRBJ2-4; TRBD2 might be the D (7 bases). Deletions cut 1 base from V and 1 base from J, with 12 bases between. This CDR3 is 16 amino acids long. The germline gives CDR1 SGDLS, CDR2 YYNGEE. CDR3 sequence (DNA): TGTGCCAGCAGCGTAACGGGGGGCGGGGCCAAAAACATTCAGTACTTC. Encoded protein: CASSVTGGGAKNIQYF.